This TCR beta chain was sequenced in a study of blood T cell repertoires in COVID-19. Study in general: Researchers got acute and convalescent COVID-19 samples from the United States, Italy and Spain.

Losses at the gene ends were 5 bases for V and 5 bases for J; bases not matched to a gene: 2. Germline loops: CDR1 LGHDT, CDR2 YNNKEL (reference sequence). This CDR3 comprises 12 residues. This clone showed up just once. Only in-frame clones appear in the TCRdb table, and some are missing; sequencing was by immunoSEQ multiplex PCR. The sample has under 250,000 clones; almost 85% are singletons. The sequence was obtained from a woman aged 45 to 65 with active or convalescent COVID-19. Sequences were obtained from peripheral blood. The chain is built from TRBV3-1 (or the pseudogene TRBV3-2) and TRBJ1-1; 7 bases are shared with TRBD1. The chain's CDR3 is CASSETGTEAFF. The CDR3, as DNA: TGTGCCAGCAGCGAGACAGGGACTGAAGCTTTCTTT.